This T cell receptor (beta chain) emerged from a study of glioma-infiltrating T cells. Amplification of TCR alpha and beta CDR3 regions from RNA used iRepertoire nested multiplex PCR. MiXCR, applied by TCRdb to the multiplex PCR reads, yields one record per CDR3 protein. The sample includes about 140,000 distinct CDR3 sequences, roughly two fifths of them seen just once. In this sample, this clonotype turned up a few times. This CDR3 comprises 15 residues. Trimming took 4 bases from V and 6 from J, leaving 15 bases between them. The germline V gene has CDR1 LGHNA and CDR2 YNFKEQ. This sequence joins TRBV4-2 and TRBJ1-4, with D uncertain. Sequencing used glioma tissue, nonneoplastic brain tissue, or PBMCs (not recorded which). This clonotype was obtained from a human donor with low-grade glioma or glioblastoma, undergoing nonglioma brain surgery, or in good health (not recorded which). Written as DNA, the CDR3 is TGTGCCAGCAGCCTTAGGGTACAGCTCGATGAAAAACTGTTTTTT. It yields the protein CASSLRVQLDEKLFF.